Here is one T cell receptor beta chain with its context. This entry comes from a study of blood T cell repertoires in COVID-19. Overall study: Among Cohort 3 donors, those recovered had two negative PCRs, clearance, or symptom resolution.

J lost 6 bases, V lost 4 bases, and 11 bases had no gene match. The germline CDR1 and CDR2 sequences are KGHDR and SFDVKD. CDR3 size: 17 residues. Profiling relied on immunoSEQ multiplex PCR, and the TCRdb table lists in-frame clones only, not all of them. Of over 150,000 clones in the sample, roughly 78% were seen once. This clonotype originated in a woman aged 70 to 79 in a cohort exposed to, infected with or recovered from COVID-19 (not recorded which). V usage is TRBV24-1 and J usage is TRBJ2-2; 9 positions agree with TRBD1. The material sequenced was PBMCs or T cells enriched from blood (not recorded which). The CDR3 here is CATSEPTDRGKPGELFF. In DNA form, the CDR3 reads TGTGCCACCAGTGAGCCTACCGACAGGGGGAAGCCCGGGGAGCTGTTTTTT.